The 28 T cell receptor beta chains below all came from one sample that was sequenced in a study of blood T cell repertoires in COVID-19. Generated by immunoSEQ multiplex PCR, the TCRdb table keeps only in-frame clones and is missing some. Of 150,000 to 200,000 clones in the sample, 77% are singletons; the top ten hold 2.8%. Sequenced: peripheral blood. Receptor source: a man in his 70s with acute or convalescent COVID-19.

The CDR3 reads CASSPLKGATDTQYF. The CDR3 DNA follows: TGTGCCAGCTCACCACTTAAAGGGGCCACAGATACGCAGTATTTT. The chain carries TRBV18 and TRBJ2-3; tentative D call: TRBD1 (5 bases). The CDR3 spans 15 residues. V was pared by 1 base and J by 2 bases, with 10 bases between. CDR1 and CDR2 (germline): KGHSH, LQKENI.

The CDR3 here is CASSQTAGLEEQYF. The CDR3, as DNA: TGTGCCAGCAGCCAAACAGCGGGACTCGAAGAGCAGTACTTC. The chain has TRBV7-2 and TRBJ2-7; 7 nucleotides agree with TRBD2. The CDR3 spans 14 residues. Germline CDR1 reads SGHTA; CDR2 reads FQGNSA. V was pared by 5 bases and J by 7 bases, with 11 bases of the junction left unmatched.

The chain recombines TRBV27 with TRBJ2-7; 9 nucleotides align to TRBD1. Germline V gene lookup returns CDR1 MNHEY and CDR2 SMNVEV (reference sequence). Trimming cost V 3 bases and J 5 bases; bases outside gene matches: 8. The CDR3 loop spans 15 amino acids. The CDR3 coding sequence is TGTGCCAGCAGTTTCTCGGGACAGGGCAGGGACGAGCAGTACTTC. Encoded protein: CASSFSGQGRDEQYF.

This chain joins TRBV5-1 and TRBJ2-5; D gene uncertain. The V end was cut by 5 bases, the J end by 4 bases, with 15 bases between. This CDR3 is 14 amino acids long. CDR1 is SGHRS, CDR2 YFSETQ, per germline. CDR3 region: CASRYEAPGETQYF. The CDR3 DNA reads TGCGCCAGCAGGTATGAGGCGCCGGGAGAGACCCAGTACTTC.

The J gene is TRBJ1-5, the V gene TRBV24-1; D not resolved. The CDR3 loop spans 13 amino acids. The ends were cut back, 5 bases at V and 2 bases at J, with 6 bases in the middle. Germline-derived CDR1 and CDR2 are KGHDR and SFDVKD. The CDR3 loop is CATSVGGNQPQHF. DNA for the CDR3: TGTGCCACCAGTGTAGGAGGCAATCAGCCCCAGCATTTT.

This clone was seen only once. This sequence joins TRBV2 and TRBJ1-2, with D tentatively TRBD1 (6 bases). The CDR3 totals 13 residues. The V end lost 7 bases, the J end lost 5 bases, and 14 bases lay between the germline ends. CDR1 SNHLY and CDR2 FYNNEI come from the germline V gene. CDR3: CASTRDTQYGYTF. The CDR3, as DNA: TGTGCCAGCACCCGGGACACCCAATATGGCTACACCTTC. The full variable domain, its missing parts supplied by reference TRBV2 and TRBJ1-2, is EPEVTQTPSHQVTQMGQEVILRCVPISNHLYFYWYRQILGQKVEFLVSFYNNEISEKSEIFDDQFSVERPDGSNFTLKIRSTKLEDSAMYFCASTRDTQYGYTFGSGTRLTVV.

This clone was picked up a small number of times. The chain combines TRBV5-6 with TRBJ2-7; TRBD1 matches 10 bases. V lost 4 bases to trimming and J lost 4 bases; unmatched junction nucleotides: 8. This CDR3 is 15 amino acids long. Germline CDR1 is SGHDT and CDR2 is YYEEEE. The CDR3 DNA reads as TGTGCCAGCAGCCCCGGACAGGGGGAGAGGTACGAGCAGTACTTC. Protein sequence: CASSPGQGERYEQYF. Full variable domain (outside the CDR3, taken from reference TRBV5-6 and TRBJ2-7): DAGVTQSPTHLIKTRGQQVTLRCSPKSGHDTVSWYQQALGQGPQFIFQYYEEEERQRGNFPDRFSGHQFPNYSSELNVNALLLGDSALYLCASSPGQGERYEQYFGPGTRLTVT.

CDR3 residues: CASSDQYSGYTF. Here the CDR3 DNA reads TGTGCCAGCAGTGACCAATATAGCGGCTACACCTTC. This rearrangement joins TRBV6-4 to TRBJ1-2; unclear D gene. Germline V lookup: CDR1 MRHNA, CDR2 SNTAGT. The CDR3 is 12 residues long. V was trimmed by 2 bases and J by 8 bases, leaving 9 bases between them.

The genes are TRBV6-6 and TRBJ2-2; D ambiguous. The CDR3 is 12 amino acids. In germline, CDR1 is MNHNY, CDR2 SVGAGI (reference sequence). V shed 6 bases and J shed 6 bases, with 8 bases lying between them. DNA of the CDR3: TGTGCCAGCAGCCGCAGGTCCGGGGAGCTGTTTTTT. Its protein is CASSRRSGELFF.

The chain recombines TRBV5-4 with TRBJ1-1; 7 bases line up with TRBD1. Germline CDR1 reads SGHNT; CDR2 reads YYREEE (reference sequence). V lost 4 bases, J lost 5 bases, and 5 bases stayed unmatched. The CDR3 spans 13 residues. The CDR3 sequence is CASSQQGRTEAFF. DNA of the CDR3: TGTGCCAGCAGCCAACAGGGGAGGACTGAAGCTTTCTTT.

This clone has just one count. One end of the junction is discordant with germline, which a read error may explain. The chain carries TRBV19 and TRBJ1-6; possible D gene TRBD1, 6 bases. The CDR3 contains 17 residues. Per germline, CDR1 LNHDA and CDR2 SQIVND (reference sequence). The CDR3 DNA reads TGTGCCAGTAGTCCCCGACAGGCCACCGGGGATAATTCACCTCTCCACTTT. Its translation: CASSPRQATGDNSPLHF.

The chain recombines TRBV10-2 with TRBJ2-7; 8 bases map to TRBD2. Germline V gene sequence: CDR1 WSHSY, CDR2 SAAADI. The CDR3 extends over 13 amino acids. V lost 5 bases and J lost 3; bases outside the gene matches: 3. The CDR3 DNA is TGCGCCAGCAGTCATAGCGGGAACTACGAGCAGTACTTC. Protein sequence: CASSHSGNYEQYF.

This clone was counted a single time. The J gene is TRBJ2-3, the V gene TRBV11-3; D gene unclear. CDR3 length equals 14 residues. CDR1 and CDR2 (germline): SGHNT, YENEEA. The ends were cut back, 0 bases at V and 4 bases at J, with 8 bases in the middle. CDR3 DNA: TGTGCCAGCAGCTTAGAATCTTTTTCAGATACGCAGTATTTT. As protein: CASSLESFSDTQYF.

J is TRBJ2-3 and V is TRBV29-1; 8 bases are a match to TRBD1. Germline trimming cut 6 bases from V and 0 bases from J; bases unmatched to any gene: 8. The CDR3 contains 15 residues. CDR1 and CDR2 (germline): SQVTM, ANQGSEA. In nucleotides, the CDR3 is TGCAGCGTCCCAGGGGGCAGCGCAAGCACAGATACGCAGTATTTT. Residues: CSVPGGSASTDTQYF.

Concerning this clone: At the DNA level, this CDR3 is encoded by other sequences in the same sample as well. V and J are TRBV7-8 and TRBJ2-7; no definite D call. CDR1 and CDR2 (germline): SGHVS, FQNEAQ. This CDR3 has 13 residues. V lost 1 base, J lost 3 bases, and 7 bases lay in between. The CDR3 loop reads CASSLGASYEQYF. The CDR3 DNA is TGTGCCAGCAGCTTAGGTGCTAGCTACGAGCAGTACTTC. Based on the CDR3 plus reference TRBV7-8 and TRBJ2-7, the full variable domain is GAGVSQSPRYKVAKRGQDVALRCDPISGHVSLFWYQQALGQGPEFLTYFQNEAQLDKSGLPSDRFFAERPEGSVSTLKIQRTQQEDSAVYLCASSLGASYEQYFGPGTRLTVT.

This clone showed up just a few times. This chain links TRBV18 with TRBJ2-7; TRBD1 matches 11 bases. Germline V gene sequence: CDR1 KGHSH, CDR2 LQKENI. V dropped 0 bases and J dropped 6; count of bases not matched to a gene: 4. The CDR3 extends over 15 amino acids. CDR3 in amino acids: CASSPPRDRGFEQYF. CDR3 nucleotide sequence: TGTGCCAGCTCACCACCCCGGGACAGGGGGTTCGAGCAGTACTTC. The complete variable domain, with remaining parts taken from reference TRBV18 and TRBJ2-7, reads NAGVMQNPRHLVRRRGQEARLRCSPMKGHSHVYWYRQLPEEGLKFMVYLQKENIIDESGMPKERFSAEFPKEGPSILRIQQVVRGDSAAYFCASSPPRDRGFEQYFGPGTRLTVT.

The chain carries TRBV2 and TRBJ1-1; 7 bases align to TRBD1. Germline V gives CDR1 SNHLY, CDR2 FYNNEI. This CDR3 is built from 15 residues. The ends lost 3 bases at V and 0 bases at J; junction bases unmatched: 4. CDR3 amino acids: CASSEPQGVNTEAFF. The CDR3 bases are TGTGCCAGCAGTGAGCCCCAGGGGGTGAACACTGAAGCTTTCTTT.

The chain uses TRBV21-1 and TRBJ2-3; the D segment call TRBD1 is taken from the table without a DNA check. TRBV21-1 is annotated as a pseudogene. This CDR3 comprises 18 residues. The CDR3 is CASSSLESGTGSGDTQYF. Here the CDR3 DNA reads TGTGCCAGCAGCAGCCTGGAGAGCGGGACAGGGTCAGGGGATACGCAGTATTTT.

The J gene is TRBJ1-6, the V gene TRBV7-6; D not resolved. Trimming took off 2 bases at V and 8 bases at J, with 7 bases between the two ends. Germline lookup yields CDR1 SGHVS and CDR2 FNYEAQ. The CDR3 length is 13 residues. This CDR3 reads CASSLSGDSPLHF. The DNA of the CDR3 is TGTGCCAGCAGCTTATCCGGGGATTCACCCCTCCACTTT.

The CDR3, as DNA: TGTGCCAGCAGTGATCGGGGGGGCGGGTACAATGAGCAGTTCTTC. Its protein is CASSDRGGGYNEQFF. This chain joins TRBV6-1 and TRBJ2-1; the match to TRBD2 covers 8 bases. Germline V CDR1 and CDR2: MNHNS, SASEGT. The CDR3 sequence is 15 residues long. V shed 3 bases and J 4 bases; nucleotides not matched to a gene: 5.

The chain joins TRBV27 to TRBJ2-7, with D perhaps matching TRBD1 (6 bases). This CDR3 spans 16 amino acids. Germline loops: CDR1 MNHEY, CDR2 SMNVEV (reference sequence). V was clipped by 4 bases and J by 0 bases, with 16 bases between them. The CDR3 DNA reads as TGTGCCAGCAGTTACAACCGGGACACCATCTCCTACGAGCAGTACTTC. Its translation is CASSYNRDTISYEQYF.

This chain uses TRBV5-1 with TRBJ1-4; D not certain. Germline loops: CDR1 SGHRS, CDR2 YFSETQ. The CDR3 spans 14 residues. Trimming left V 4 bases short and J 8 bases short, with 15 bases between. The CDR3 DNA reads as TGCGCCAGCAGCGGGGAGGTTCCCGGGGAAAAACTGTTTTTT. Translated, it gives CASSGEVPGEKLFF.

V is TRBV4-3 and J is TRBJ1-1, with D unclear. The germline V gene encodes CDR1 LGHNA and CDR2 YSLEER. Deletions cut 1 base from V and 1 base from J, with 4 bases between. There are 13 residues in the CDR3. The CDR3 region is CASSQAGNTEAFF. The CDR3, as DNA: TGCGCCAGCAGCCAAGCAGGGAACACTGAAGCTTTCTTT.

This chain links TRBV5-1 with TRBJ2-3; 9 bases are shared with TRBD2. The CDR3 extends over 15 amino acids. Germline V gene data show CDR1 as SGHRS and CDR2 as YFSETQ. The V gene end was trimmed by 3 bases and the J gene end by 6 bases; junction bases not matched to a gene: 8. The CDR3 reads CASSYYSGGPDTQYF. The CDR3, as DNA: TGCGCCAGCAGCTACTATAGCGGGGGTCCCGATACGCAGTATTTT.

V gene TRBV5-6 combines with J gene TRBJ2-5; D call uncertain. This CDR3 comprises 12 residues. From germline, CDR1 is SGHDT and CDR2 YYEEEE. V was cut by 1 base and J by 5 bases, with 6 bases left in between. For the CDR3, the DNA is TGTGCCAGCAGCTTGTCGGAGGAGACCCAGTACTTC. The encoded protein is CASSLSEETQYF.

The gene calls are TRBV6-6 and TRBJ2-7, with 9 nucleotides matching TRBD2. This CDR3 has 13 amino acids. Trimming removed 6 bases from V and 5 bases from J; junction bases left unmatched: 5. Germline V CDR1 and CDR2: MNHNY, SVGAGI (reference sequence). In nucleotides, the CDR3 is TGTGCCAGCAGGGGGACTAGCCAGGACGAGCAGTACTTC. This codes for CASRGTSQDEQYF.

The V call is TRBV11-3, the J call TRBJ2-5; TRBD1 aligns across 10 bases. Germline CDR1 reads SGHNT; CDR2 reads YENEEA. V trimming: 4 bases; J trimming: 2 bases; junction bases outside the gene matches: 4. The CDR3 consists of 15 residues. CDR3 DNA: TGTGCCAGCAGCTCCCCGGGACAGGGGCAAGAGACCCAGTACTTC. The encoded protein is CASSSPGQGQETQYF.

The rearrangement joins TRBV11-3 to TRBJ2-7; D might be TRBD2 (5 bases). The CDR3 consists of 14 residues. The V end was cut by 7 bases, the J end by 0 bases, with 13 bases between. CDR1 is SGHNT, CDR2 YENEEA, per germline. DNA of the CDR3: TGTGCCAGCACCCCGGGGAGAAGCTCCTACGAGCAGTACTTC. It yields the protein CASTPGRSSYEQYF.